The clone carrying this T cell receptor beta chain was seen a handful of times. This sample is drawn from a study of T cells after yellow fever vaccination. V was shortened by 0 bases and J by 5 bases, with 10 bases between the two germline ends. CDR1 and CDR2 from the germline V gene are MNHEY and SVGAGI. CDR3 length: 14 residues. One entry per CDR3 protein, called by TCRdb with MiXCR from the 5' RACE reads. Seen here are 320,000 or so distinct CDR3 sequences, roughly 8.4% observed once, and the top ten hold around 17%. The sequence was collected from a man aged 18 to 35 who received the YFV17D yellow fever vaccine. The sequences come from PBMCs, collected about 49 days after the first yellow fever vaccination. V and J are TRBV6-5 and TRBJ1-1; D not resolved. The CDR3 DNA is TGTGCCAGCAGTTACTCGGGCCCACGAACTGAAGCTTTCTTT. This translates into CASSYSGPRTEAFF.